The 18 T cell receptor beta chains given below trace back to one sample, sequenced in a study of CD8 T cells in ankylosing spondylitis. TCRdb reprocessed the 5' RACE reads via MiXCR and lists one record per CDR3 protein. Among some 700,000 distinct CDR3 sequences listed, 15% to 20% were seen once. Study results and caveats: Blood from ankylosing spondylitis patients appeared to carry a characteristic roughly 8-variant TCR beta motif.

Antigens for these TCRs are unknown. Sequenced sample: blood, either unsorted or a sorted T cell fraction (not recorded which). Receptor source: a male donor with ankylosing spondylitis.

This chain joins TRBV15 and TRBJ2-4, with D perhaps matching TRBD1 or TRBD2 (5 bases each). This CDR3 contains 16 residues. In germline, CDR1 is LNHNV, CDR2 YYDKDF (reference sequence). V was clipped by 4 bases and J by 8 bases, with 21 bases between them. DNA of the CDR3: TGTGCCACCAGCATCAAATCCGGGACGGGGCGAGACATTCAGTACTTC. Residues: CATSIKSGTGRDIQYF.

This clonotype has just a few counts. As DNA, the CDR3 is TGTGCCAGCAGTTCGGGACTAGGGTCCAATGAGCAGTTCTTC. This encodes CASSSGLGSNEQFF. This rearrangement joins TRBV12-3 or TRBV12-4 to TRBJ2-1; 8 positions match TRBD2. The CDR3 extends over 14 amino acids. Losses at the gene ends were 4 bases for V and 6 bases for J; bases not matched to a gene: 5.

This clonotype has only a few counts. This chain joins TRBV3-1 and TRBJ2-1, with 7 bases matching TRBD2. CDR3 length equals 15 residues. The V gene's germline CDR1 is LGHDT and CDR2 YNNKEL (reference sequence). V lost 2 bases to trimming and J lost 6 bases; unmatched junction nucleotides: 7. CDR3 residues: CASSQQWEGSNEQFF. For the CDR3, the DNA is TGTGCCAGCAGCCAACAGTGGGAGGGCAGCAATGAGCAGTTCTTC.

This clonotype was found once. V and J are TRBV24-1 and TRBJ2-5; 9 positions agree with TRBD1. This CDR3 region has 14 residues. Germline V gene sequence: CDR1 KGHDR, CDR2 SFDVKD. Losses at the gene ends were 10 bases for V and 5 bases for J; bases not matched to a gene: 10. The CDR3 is CATIHRGLEETQYF. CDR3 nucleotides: TGTGCCACTATCCACAGGGGGCTGGAGGAGACCCAGTACTTC.

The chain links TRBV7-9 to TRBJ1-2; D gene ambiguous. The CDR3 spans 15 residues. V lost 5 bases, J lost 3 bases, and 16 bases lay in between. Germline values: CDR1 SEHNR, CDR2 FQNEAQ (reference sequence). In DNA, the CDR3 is TGTGCCAGCAGCGCACCAGATGTGGGGTACTATGGCTACACCTTC. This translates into CASSAPDVGYYGYTF. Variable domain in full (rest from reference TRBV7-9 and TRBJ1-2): DTGVSQNPRHKITKRGQNVTFRCDPISEHNRLYWYRQTLGQGPEFLTYFQNEAQLEKSRLLSDRFSAERPKGSFSTLEIQRTEQGDSAMYLCASSAPDVGYYGYTFGSGTRLTVV.

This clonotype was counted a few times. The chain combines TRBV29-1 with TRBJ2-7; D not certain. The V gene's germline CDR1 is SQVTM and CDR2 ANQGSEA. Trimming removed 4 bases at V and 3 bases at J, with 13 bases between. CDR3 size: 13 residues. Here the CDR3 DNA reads TGCAGCGTTGTCCCCGTTCTCGGCTACGAGCAGTACTTC. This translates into CSVVPVLGYEQYF.

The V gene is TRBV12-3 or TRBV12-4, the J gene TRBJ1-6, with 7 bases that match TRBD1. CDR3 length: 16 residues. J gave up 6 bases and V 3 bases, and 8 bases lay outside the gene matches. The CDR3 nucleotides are TGTGCCAGCAGTTTGGGAGGGGGACAGCCTAATTCACCCCTCCACTTT. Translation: CASSLGGGQPNSPLHF.

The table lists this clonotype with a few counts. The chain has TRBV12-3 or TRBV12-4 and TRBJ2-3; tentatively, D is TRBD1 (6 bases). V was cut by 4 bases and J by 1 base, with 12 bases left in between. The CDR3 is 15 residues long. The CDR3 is CASSSPGAGTDTQYF. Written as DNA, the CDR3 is TGTGCCAGCAGTTCCCCAGGGGCGGGCACAGATACGCAGTATTTT.

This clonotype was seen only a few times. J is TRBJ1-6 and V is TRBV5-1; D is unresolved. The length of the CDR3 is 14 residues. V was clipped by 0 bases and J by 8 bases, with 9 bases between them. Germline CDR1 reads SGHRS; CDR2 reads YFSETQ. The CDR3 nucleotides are TGCGCCAGCAGCTTGGAAAAGAGGGATTCACCCCTCCACTTT. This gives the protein CASSLEKRDSPLHF.

The CDR3 protein is CASSQGDRDYNTGELFF. As DNA, the CDR3 is TGCGCCAGCAGCCAAGGCGACCGGGACTACAACACCGGGGAGCTGTTTTTT. V is TRBV4-3 and J is TRBJ2-2; 7 bases agree with TRBD2. The CDR3 length is 17 residues. Germline trimming cut 1 base from V and 2 bases from J; bases unmatched to any gene: 7. Looked up from germline, CDR1 is LGHNA and CDR2 is YSLEER.

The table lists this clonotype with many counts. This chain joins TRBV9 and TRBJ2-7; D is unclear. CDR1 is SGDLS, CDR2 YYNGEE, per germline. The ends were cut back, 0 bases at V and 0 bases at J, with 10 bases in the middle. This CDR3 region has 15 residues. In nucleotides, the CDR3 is TGTGCCAGCAGCGTAGGGGTAGGTAGCTCCTACGAGCAGTACTTC. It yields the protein CASSVGVGSSYEQYF.

CDR3 amino acids: CASSPLAGGPDEQFF. DNA of the CDR3: TGTGCCAGCAGCCCACTAGCGGGAGGGCCGGATGAGCAGTTCTTC. This rearrangement joins TRBV5-6 to TRBJ2-1; 13 bases are shared with TRBD2. In germline, CDR1 is SGHDT, CDR2 YYEEEE. V dropped 4 bases and J dropped 8; count of bases not matched to a gene: 6. The CDR3 is made up of 15 amino acids.

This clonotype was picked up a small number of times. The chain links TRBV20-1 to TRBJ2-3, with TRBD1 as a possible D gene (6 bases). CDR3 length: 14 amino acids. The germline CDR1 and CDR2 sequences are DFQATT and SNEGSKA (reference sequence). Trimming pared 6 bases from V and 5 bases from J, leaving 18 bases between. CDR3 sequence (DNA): TGCAGTGCCCCTCCCACAGGGTTGAAAGATACGCAGTATTTT. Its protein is CSAPPTGLKDTQYF.

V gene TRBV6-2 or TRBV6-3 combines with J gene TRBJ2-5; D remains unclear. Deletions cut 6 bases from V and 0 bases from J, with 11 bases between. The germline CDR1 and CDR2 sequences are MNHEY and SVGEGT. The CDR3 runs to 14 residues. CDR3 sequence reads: CASRSSFNQETQYF. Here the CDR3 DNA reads TGTGCCAGCAGAAGTAGTTTCAACCAAGAGACCCAGTACTTC.

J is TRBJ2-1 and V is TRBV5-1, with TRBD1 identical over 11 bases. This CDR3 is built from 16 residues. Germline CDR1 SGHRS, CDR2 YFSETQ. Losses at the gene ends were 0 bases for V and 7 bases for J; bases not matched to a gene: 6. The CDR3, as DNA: TGCGCCAGCAGCTTGGCTAGGACAGGGGGCTTAAATGAGCAGTTCTTC. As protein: CASSLARTGGLNEQFF.

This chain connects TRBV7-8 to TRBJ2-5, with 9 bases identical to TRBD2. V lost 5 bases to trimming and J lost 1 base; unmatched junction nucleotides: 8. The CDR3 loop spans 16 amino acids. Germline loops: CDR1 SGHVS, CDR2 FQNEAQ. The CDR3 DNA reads TGTGCCAGCAGCCCCTACCCGACTAGCGGCCAAGAGACCCAGTACTTC. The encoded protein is CASSPYPTSGQETQYF. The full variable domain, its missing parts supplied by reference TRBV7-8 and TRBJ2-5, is GAGVSQSPRYKVAKRGQDVALRCDPISGHVSLFWYQQALGQGPEFLTYFQNEAQLDKSGLPSDRFFAERPEGSVSTLKIQRTQQEDSAVYLCASSPYPTSGQETQYFGPGTRLLVL.

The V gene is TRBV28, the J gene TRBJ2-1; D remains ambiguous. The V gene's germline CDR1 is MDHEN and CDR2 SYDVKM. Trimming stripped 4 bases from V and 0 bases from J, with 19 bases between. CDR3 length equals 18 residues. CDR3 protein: CASSSQMTETSSYNEQFF. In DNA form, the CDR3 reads TGTGCCAGCAGTTCGCAAATGACTGAAACGAGCTCCTACAATGAGCAGTTCTTC.

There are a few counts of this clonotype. The CDR3 loop reads CASITGTGTESETQYF. DNA of the CDR3: TGCGCCAGCATCACTGGTACCGGGACCGAGTCAGAGACCCAGTACTTC. This chain connects TRBV5-1 to TRBJ2-5; the D call may be TRBD1 or TRBD2 (5 bases each). From germline, CDR1 is SGHRS and CDR2 YFSETQ. The CDR3 totals 16 residues. V shed 6 bases and J shed 4 bases, with 22 bases lying between them. Drawing the rest from reference TRBV5-1 and TRBJ2-5, the complete variable domain is KAGVTQTPRYLIKTRGQQVTLSCSPISGHRSVSWYQQTPGQGLQFLFEYFSETQRNKGNFPGRFSGRQFSNSRSEMNVSTLELGDSALYLCASITGTGTESETQYFGPGTRLLVL.